Below, 14 T cell receptor beta chains from the same sample are listed, as sequenced in a study of T cell changes during pregnancy in multiple sclerosis. TCRdb's copy holds only in-frame clones and misses some; the assay was immunoSEQ multiplex PCR. The sample yields 69,000 or so clones, approximately 90% seen once. Sequenced material: peripheral blood, taken in the third trimester of pregnancy. The receptors stem from a female donor with multiple sclerosis, enrolled in a pregnancy study.

The chain has TRBV4-3 and TRBJ2-5; D might be TRBD2 (5 bases). The V gene's germline CDR1 is LGHNA and CDR2 YSLEER. The CDR3 is made up of 13 amino acids. The ends were cut back, 2 bases at V and 7 bases at J, with 11 bases in the middle. The chain's CDR3 is CASSQWVRGTQYF. The CDR3 region has the DNA TGCGCCAGCAGCCAATGGGTTCGGGGGACCCAGTACTTC.

The chain recombines TRBV9 with TRBJ1-1; tentative D call: TRBD1 (5 bases). CDR3 length: 15 residues. Trimming took off 0 bases at V and 6 bases at J, with 15 bases between the two ends. In germline, CDR1 is SGDLS, CDR2 YYNGEE. CDR3 sequence: CASSVGWGGGPEAFF. DNA for the CDR3: TGTGCCAGCAGCGTAGGGTGGGGGGGAGGTCCTGAAGCTTTCTTT.

This sequence joins TRBV27 and TRBJ2-1; 7 bases map to TRBD2. CDR1 is MNHEY and CDR2 is SMNVEV in the germline V gene (reference sequence). This CDR3 is built from 14 residues. J lost 0 bases, V lost 5 bases, and 1 base had no gene match. CDR3 loop: CASSSGASYNEQFF. CDR3 coding DNA: TGTGCCAGCAGTAGCGGGGCCTCCTACAATGAGCAGTTCTTC.

This clone was recorded once. The chain uses TRBV29-1 and TRBJ2-7; a weak D match, TRBD1 (6 bases). Trimming cost V 5 bases and J 6 bases, with 17 bases left between them. This CDR3 has 13 residues. Germline V CDR1 and CDR2: SQVTM, ANQGSEA. The CDR3 nucleotides read TGCAGCGTTTGGACAGCCATCGAGGGCGAGCAGTACTTC. As protein: CSVWTAIEGEQYF.

V and J are TRBV5-8 and TRBJ1-1; 8 bases are shared with TRBD1. CDR1 and CDR2 (germline): SGHTS, YDEGEE. There are 16 residues in the CDR3. V lost 3 bases and J lost 2; bases outside the gene matches: 9. The CDR3 reads CASSSFFDRGNTEAFF. The CDR3 DNA reads TGTGCCAGCAGCTCGTTTTTTGACAGGGGAAACACTGAAGCTTTCTTT.

V is TRBV19 and J is TRBJ2-6; 7 bases fit TRBD2. This CDR3 spans 17 amino acids. After removal of 8 bases from V and 2 bases from J, the junction contained 12 bases not matched to a gene. From germline, CDR1 is LNHDA and CDR2 SQIVND (reference sequence). The CDR3 sequence: CASEGRGVIPGANVLTF. CDR3 nucleotide sequence: TGTGCCAGTGAAGGGAGGGGCGTCATTCCTGGGGCCAACGTCCTGACTTTC.

This clone was detected once. The rearrangement links TRBV9 to TRBJ1-6; unclear D gene. Germline assignment: CDR1 SGDLS and CDR2 YYNGEE. Trimming took 3 bases from V and 10 from J, leaving 14 bases between them. This CDR3 comprises 14 residues. CDR3 sequence: CASSDDGLGSPLHF. The CDR3 DNA follows: TGTGCCAGCAGCGACGACGGACTCGGATCACCCCTCCACTTT.

The CDR3 DNA reads as TGTGCCAGCAGCTCCGGACACGTCACCCAAGAGACCCAGTACTTC. Translation gives CASSSGHVTQETQYF. This rearrangement joins TRBV5-4 to TRBJ2-5; possible D gene TRBD1, 5 bases. Germline loops: CDR1 SGHNT, CDR2 YYREEE (reference sequence). The V gene lost 3 bases and the J gene lost 1 base, with 13 bases spanning the gap. There are 15 residues in the CDR3.

In its sample, this clone was seen a few times. The V call is TRBV7-9, the J call TRBJ1-2; tentative D call: TRBD1 (5 bases). The length of the CDR3 is 15 residues. The germline V gene encodes CDR1 SEHNR and CDR2 FQNEAQ (reference sequence). The germline V and J ends were trimmed by 1 base and 4 bases, with 13 bases remaining between them. In nucleotides, the CDR3 is TGTGCCAGCAGCTTAGTCGGCAGGGCCCCCTATGGCTACACCTTC. It codes for CASSLVGRAPYGYTF.

The chain carries TRBV11-3 and TRBJ2-3, with TRBD2 matching over 9 bases. The CDR3 contains 17 residues. V shed 5 bases, J shed 8 bases, and the junction held 17 bases outside the gene matches. Germline CDR1 is SGHNT and CDR2 is YENEEA. The CDR3 DNA is TGTGCCAGCAGCCCGCCTGGGGAGAGCGGGGGGCCCGGTACGCAGTATTTT. Translated, it gives CASSPPGESGGPGTQYF.

The CDR3 spells CASSYLQGIPTNYGYTF. CDR3 nucleotides: TGTGCCAGCAGCTACCTACAGGGAATCCCTACTAACTATGGCTACACCTTC. The chain employs TRBV11-2 and TRBJ1-2; tentatively, D is TRBD1 (6 bases). The CDR3 has 17 amino acids. V lost 4 bases and J 0 bases, leaving 18 bases between the germline ends. Germline-derived CDR1 and CDR2 are SGHAT and FQNNGV. The whole variable domain, filled in from reference TRBV11-2 and TRBJ1-2, reads EAGVAQSPRYKIIEKRQSVAFWCNPISGHATLYWYQQILGQGPKLLIQFQNNGVVDDSQLPKDRFSAERLKGVDSTLKIQPAKLEDSAVYLCASSYLQGIPTNYGYTFGSGTRLTVV.

The chain is built from TRBV7-9 and TRBJ1-1, with a possible D match to TRBD1 (5 bases). Germline V gives CDR1 SEHNR, CDR2 FQNEAQ (reference sequence). The CDR3 has 14 residues. V lost 3 bases and J 4 bases, leaving 12 bases between the germline ends. The CDR3 coding sequence is TGTGCCAGCAGCTTGAAAGGGGTGGGCACTGAAGCTTTCTTT. Translated, it gives CASSLKGVGTEAFF.

This clone has only a few counts. The V call is TRBV9, the J call TRBJ1-2; 10 bases agree with TRBD1. The CDR3 totals 15 residues. V lost 0 bases, J lost 5 bases, and 4 bases stayed unmatched. Germline V CDR1 and CDR2: SGDLS, YYNGEE. The CDR3 DNA follows: TGTGCCAGCAGCGTAGAAAGGGACAGGGGATATGGCTACACCTTC. Its protein is CASSVERDRGYGYTF.

The V and J genes are TRBV7-2 and TRBJ2-3; 7 bases are a match to TRBD2. The CDR3 has 18 amino acids. V dropped 4 bases and J dropped 4; count of bases not matched to a gene: 17. Germline CDR1 SGHTA, CDR2 FQGNSA. The CDR3, as DNA: TGTGCCAGCAGCTCACGATTCCAGACTAGCTTCGGCTCAGATACGCAGTATTTT. Its protein product is CASSSRFQTSFGSDTQYF.